A selection of T cell receptor beta chains follows, all from one sample in a study of PD-1 blockade in classical Hodgkin lymphoma. Sequencing was performed with immunoSEQ multiplex PCR; in TCRdb, only in-frame clones are kept and a portion is missing. The sample shows around 46,000 clones, roughly 90% of them seen only once. This material consisted of peripheral blood mononuclear cells (PBMCs), taken before the fourth cycle of nivolumab. The receptors originated from a human donor with classical Hodgkin lymphoma. The CDR3 runs from the conserved cysteine through the conserved F or W. A D gene is named only where the DNA matches it firmly. Some rows have no size entry. The others give once, few or many, or a class for an expanded clone.

CDR3aa: CSGAPQETQYF; CDR3nt: TGCAGTGGGGCTCCCCAAGAGACCCAGTACTTC; j_gene: TRBJ2-5; abundance: -; v_gene: TRBV20-1; d_gene: -
CDR3aa: CATSRESRSFGNTIYF; CDR3nt: TGTGCCACCAGCAGAGAAAGCCGAAGCTTCGGAAACACCATATATTTT; j_gene: TRBJ1-3; abundance: -; v_gene: TRBV15; d_gene: -
CDR3aa: CASSPAGGNNEQFF; CDR3nt: TGTGCCAGCAGTCCAGCGGGGGGAAACAATGAGCAGTTCTTC; j_gene: TRBJ2-1; abundance: -; v_gene: TRBV6-6; d_gene: TRBD2
CDR3aa: CASSLADSYGYTF; CDR3nt: TGTGCCAGCAGCTTGGCGGACAGCTATGGCTACACCTTC; j_gene: TRBJ1-2; abundance: few; v_gene: TRBV5-5; d_gene: -
CDR3aa: CASSQVETGSYEQYF; CDR3nt: TGCGCCAGCAGCCAAGTGGAAACAGGGTCCTACGAGCAGTACTTC; j_gene: TRBJ2-7; abundance: -; v_gene: TRBV4-1; d_gene: -
CDR3aa: CASSQDGIGYTF; CDR3nt: TGCGCCAGCAGCCAAGACGGGATTGGCTACACCTTC; j_gene: TRBJ1-2; abundance: -; v_gene: TRBV4-1; d_gene: -
CDR3aa: CANRESNQPQHF; CDR3nt: TGTGCCAACAGGGAGAGCAATCAGCCCCAGCATTTT; j_gene: TRBJ1-5; abundance: -; v_gene: TRBV27; d_gene: -
CDR3aa: CASKIRLTDTQYF; CDR3nt: TGTGCCAGTAAGATCCGCCTGACGGATACGCAGTATTTT; j_gene: TRBJ2-3; abundance: -; v_gene: TRBV19; d_gene: -
CDR3aa: CASSQGRGPTNYGYTF; CDR3nt: TGCGCCAGCAGCCAGGGCAGGGGGCCCACTAACTATGGCTACACCTTC; j_gene: TRBJ1-2; abundance: -; v_gene: TRBV4-1; d_gene: TRBD1
CDR3aa: CASSSIIYRKTYGYTF; CDR3nt: TGCGCCAGCAGCTCGATTATCTACCGAAAGACCTATGGCTACACCTTC; j_gene: TRBJ1-2; abundance: -; v_gene: TRBV4-1; d_gene: -
CDR3aa: CASSLWDLDIQYF; CDR3nt: TGTGCCAGCAGCCTTTGGGATTTGGACATTCAGTACTTC; j_gene: TRBJ2-4; abundance: -; v_gene: TRBV5-5; d_gene: -
CDR3aa: CASSQNEYEQYF; CDR3nt: TGTGCCAGCAGCCAAAACGAATACGAGCAGTACTTC; j_gene: TRBJ2-7; abundance: -; v_gene: TRBV9; d_gene: -
CDR3aa: CASSLDRTTGEQYF; CDR3nt: TGTGCCAGCAGCTTAGACAGGACGACGGGCGAGCAGTACTTC; j_gene: TRBJ2-7; abundance: -; v_gene: TRBV7-2; d_gene: -
CDR3aa: CASSVLRGLDEKLFF; CDR3nt: TGTGCCAGCAGCGTACTCAGGGGGCTGGATGAAAAACTGTTTTTT; j_gene: TRBJ1-4; abundance: -; v_gene: TRBV9; d_gene: TRBD1
CDR3aa: CASSPARGYTEAFF; CDR3nt: TGTGCCAGCTCACCCGCCAGGGGGTACACTGAAGCTTTCTTT; j_gene: TRBJ1-1; abundance: -; v_gene: TRBV18; d_gene: TRBD1
CDR3aa: CASSVRDRAYEQYF; CDR3nt: TGTGCCAGCAGTGTACGGGACAGAGCCTACGAGCAGTACTTC; j_gene: TRBJ2-7; abundance: -; v_gene: TRBV6-1; d_gene: TRBD1
CDR3aa: CASSVGLAETQYF; CDR3nt: TGTGCCAGCAGCGTGGGACTAGCGGAGACCCAGTACTTC; j_gene: TRBJ2-5; abundance: -; v_gene: TRBV9; d_gene: TRBD2
CDR3aa: CASSHSPGETQYF; CDR3nt: TGCGCCAGCAGCCACAGTCCCGGGGAGACCCAGTACTTC; j_gene: TRBJ2-5; abundance: -; v_gene: TRBV5-1; d_gene: -
CDR3aa: CASSRGGSTDTQYF; CDR3nt: TGTGCCAGCAGCCGAGGCGGGAGCACAGATACGCAGTATTTT; j_gene: TRBJ2-3; abundance: -; v_gene: TRBV7-3; d_gene: -
CDR3aa: CASSARDSIYEQYF; CDR3nt: TGTGCCAGCAGCGCCCGGGATTCAATATACGAGCAGTACTTC; j_gene: TRBJ2-7; abundance: -; v_gene: TRBV9; d_gene: -
CDR3aa: CASSEDPGVETQYF; CDR3nt: TGTGCCAGCAGTGAAGATCCTGGGGTAGAGACCCAGTACTTC; j_gene: TRBJ2-5; abundance: -; v_gene: TRBV6-1; d_gene: -
CDR3aa: CASSPRLARTDTQYF; CDR3nt: TGTGCCAGCAGCCCCAGACTAGCTCGCACAGATACGCAGTATTTT; j_gene: TRBJ2-3; abundance: -; v_gene: TRBV11-3; d_gene: TRBD2
CDR3aa: CASSPPTLKPEQFF; CDR3nt: TGTGCCAGTAGCCCGCCGACTCTTAAGCCTGAGCAGTTCTTC; j_gene: TRBJ2-1; abundance: -; v_gene: TRBV19; d_gene: -
CDR3aa: CASSLGTVNTEAFF; CDR3nt: TGTGCCAGCAGCTTAGGGACAGTGAACACTGAAGCTTTCTTT; j_gene: TRBJ1-1; abundance: -; v_gene: TRBV11-3; d_gene: -
CDR3aa: CASSLPLAGLQETQYF; CDR3nt: TGTGCCAGCAGTTTACCACTAGCGGGTCTCCAAGAGACCCAGTACTTC; j_gene: TRBJ2-5; abundance: -; v_gene: TRBV28; d_gene: TRBD2
CDR3aa: CASREGKEKLFF; CDR3nt: TGTGCCAGCCGTGAGGGTAAAGAAAAACTGTTTTTT; j_gene: TRBJ1-4; abundance: -; v_gene: TRBV19; d_gene: -
CDR3aa: CASSFYLPSNEQFF; CDR3nt: TGTGCCAGCAGTTTCTATTTACCCTCCAATGAGCAGTTCTTC; j_gene: TRBJ2-1; abundance: few; v_gene: TRBV27; d_gene: -
CDR3aa: CASSPEGRAWDEQFF; CDR3nt: TGTGCCAGCTCACCGGAGGGGAGGGCCTGGGATGAGCAGTTCTTC; j_gene: TRBJ2-1; abundance: once; v_gene: TRBV18; d_gene: TRBD2
CDR3aa: CASSRLAGGVDEQFF; CDR3nt: TGTGCCAGCAGCCGATTGGCGGGAGGGGTTGATGAGCAGTTCTTC; j_gene: TRBJ2-1; abundance: -; v_gene: TRBV7-3; d_gene: TRBD2
CDR3aa: CASTSSPLTVTANYGYTF; CDR3nt: TGTGCCAGCACCTCGAGCCCCCTCACCGTGACAGCTAACTATGGCTACACCTTC; j_gene: TRBJ1-2; abundance: once; v_gene: TRBV7-8; d_gene: -
CDR3aa: CASSLASTVSNQPQHF; CDR3nt: TGTGCCAGCAGCTTAGCAAGTACAGTTAGCAATCAGCCCCAGCATTTT; j_gene: TRBJ1-5; abundance: -; v_gene: TRBV7-2; d_gene: -
CDR3aa: CASSPGGGSYEQYF; CDR3nt: TGTGCCAGCAGCCCTGGCGGTGGATCCTACGAGCAGTACTTC; j_gene: TRBJ2-7; abundance: -; v_gene: TRBV7-9; d_gene: -
CDR3aa: CASSLGGGSSTDTQYF; CDR3nt: TGCGCCAGCAGCTTGGGAGGCGGATCTAGCACAGATACGCAGTATTTT; j_gene: TRBJ2-3; abundance: -; v_gene: TRBV5-1; d_gene: -
CDR3aa: CASSRRVVYEQYF; CDR3nt: TGTGCCAGCTCCCGACGGGTTGTCTACGAGCAGTACTTC; j_gene: TRBJ2-7; abundance: -; v_gene: TRBV27; d_gene: -
CDR3aa: CASTLRGFLETGELFF; CDR3nt: TGTGCCAGCACCCTCCGAGGGTTCTTGGAAACCGGGGAGCTGTTTTTT; j_gene: TRBJ2-2; abundance: -; v_gene: TRBV7-9; d_gene: -
CDR3aa: CASRRDGNTDTQYF; CDR3nt: TGTGCCAGCAGAAGGGACGGGAACACAGATACGCAGTATTTT; j_gene: TRBJ2-3; abundance: -; v_gene: TRBV6-5; d_gene: -
CDR3aa: CASSPLAGDPYEQYF; CDR3nt: TGTGCCAGCTCACCACTGGCAGGGGATCCCTACGAGCAGTACTTC; j_gene: TRBJ2-7; abundance: -; v_gene: TRBV18; d_gene: -
CDR3aa: CASTDTGELFF; CDR3nt: TGTGCCAGTACCGACACCGGGGAGCTGTTTTTT; j_gene: TRBJ2-2; abundance: -; v_gene: TRBV19; d_gene: -
CDR3aa: CASSLEGTGLIGEAFF; CDR3nt: TGTGCCAGCAGCTTGGAGGGTACAGGGCTGATAGGGGAAGCTTTCTTT; j_gene: TRBJ1-1; abundance: -; v_gene: TRBV5-4; d_gene: -
CDR3aa: CASSEPAGGAGTEAFF; CDR3nt: TGTGCCAGCAGTGAACCGGCAGGGGGCGCCGGCACTGAAGCTTTCTTT; j_gene: TRBJ1-1; abundance: -; v_gene: TRBV6-1; d_gene: TRBD1
CDR3aa: CASSLDLAGGVEQFF; CDR3nt: TGCGCCAGCAGCTTGGATCTAGCGGGAGGGGTTGAGCAGTTCTTC; j_gene: TRBJ2-1; abundance: -; v_gene: TRBV5-1; d_gene: TRBD2
CDR3aa: CASNIRPLGDVWTEAFF; CDR3nt: TGCGCCAGCAACATCAGGCCCCTCGGGGACGTGTGGACTGAAGCTTTCTTT; j_gene: TRBJ1-1; abundance: -; v_gene: TRBV5-1; d_gene: -
CDR3aa: CASSYQGRTITGELFF; CDR3nt: TGTGCCAGCAGTTACCAGGGGAGAACCATCACCGGGGAGCTGTTTTTT; j_gene: TRBJ2-2; abundance: -; v_gene: TRBV6-5; d_gene: -